The next 23 T cell receptor beta chains were all read from a single sample in a study of post-analysis software for immune sequencing data. For these TCRs, the target antigens are not known. Libraries were made from TCR beta cDNA, and they carried unique molecular identifiers. TCRdb recomputed calls from the PCR reads with MiXCR, one row per CDR3 protein. The table lists about 540,000 distinct CDR3 sequences, less than 40% of them singletons, with less than 6% in the top ten. Study-wide results and caveats: Comparison of patients with controls showed about 5 TRBV segments more frequent in patients, TRBV5-6, TRBV5-1 and TRBV20-1 among them.

The sequenced sample was blood. The source is a girl younger than 18 with multiple sclerosis.

The chain combines TRBV13 with TRBJ1-5; a weak D match, TRBD1 (6 bases). CDR3 length equals 16 residues. Germline V gives CDR1 PRHDT, CDR2 FYEKMQ (reference sequence). The V and J ends lost 1 base and 10 bases respectively, with 20 bases between them. CDR3 nucleotides: TGTGCCAGCAGCTTAGACGGCGCGGACAGCCAACAACCCCAGCATTTT. It codes for CASSLDGADSQQPQHF.

V and J are TRBV20-1 and TRBJ2-1, with 9 bases matching TRBD2. Germline loops: CDR1 DFQATT, CDR2 SNEGSKA (reference sequence). V lost 3 bases and J lost 8; bases outside the gene matches: 11. The CDR3 contains 15 residues. The DNA for the CDR3 is TGCAGTGCTAGGTTTCCAGCGGGGGGCGGGTATGAGCAGTTCTTC. Protein product: CSARFPAGGGYEQFF.

The V and J genes are TRBV2 and TRBJ2-7, with 7 bases aligning to TRBD1. V was clipped by 6 bases and J by 0 bases; unmatched bases: 8. The CDR3 has 15 residues. CDR1 is SNHLY, CDR2 FYNNEI, per germline. The CDR3 loop reads CASRAMDRPSYEQYF. The CDR3 DNA reads as TGTGCCAGCAGGGCCATGGACAGGCCCTCCTACGAGCAGTACTTC.

J is TRBJ2-7 and V is TRBV25-1; weak D call: TRBD1 (5 bases). With 6 bases removed from V and 3 bases from J, the gap between germline ends came to 24 bases. This CDR3 region has 17 residues. Germline CDR1 and CDR2: MGHDK and SYGVNS. In DNA, the CDR3 is TGTGCCAGCAGAGGTGTGGGGCCCACCGGATGGGGCTACGAGCAGTACTTC. Its translation is CASRGVGPTGWGYEQYF.

The V and J genes are TRBV7-3 and TRBJ2-3; D could derive from TRBD1 or TRBD2 (5 bases each). Trimming removed 5 bases at V and 1 base at J, with 13 bases between. This CDR3 spans 15 amino acids. Germline CDR1 is SGHTA and CDR2 is FQGTGA. The CDR3 DNA is TGTGCCAGCAGCCCCATTGGGGGAGGCACAGATACGCAGTATTTT. Translation: CASSPIGGGTDTQYF. Full variable domain (rest looked up from reference TRBV7-3 and TRBJ2-3): GAGVSQTPSNKVTEKGKYVELRCDPISGHTALYWYRQSLGQGPEFLIYFQGTGAADDSGLPNDRFFAVRPEGSVSTLKIQRTERGDSAVYLCASSPIGGGTDTQYFGPGTRLTVL.

There are a few counts of this clonotype. The chain couples TRBV7-8 to TRBJ2-3, with 11 bases aligning to TRBD2. Trimming cost V 1 base and J 0 bases; bases outside gene matches: 6. The CDR3 is 18 amino acids. From germline, CDR1 is SGHVS and CDR2 FQNEAQ. As DNA, the CDR3 is TGTGCCAGCAGCTTAGAAGGCCTAGCGGGGGGAAGCACAGATACGCAGTATTTT. Translated, it gives CASSLEGLAGGSTDTQYF.

J is TRBJ2-3 and V is TRBV5-1; D is perhaps TRBD1 or TRBD2 (5 bases each). Trimming removed 4 bases from V and 1 base from J, with 13 bases in between. The V gene's germline CDR1 is SGHRS and CDR2 YFSETQ. The CDR3 contains 15 residues. The DNA of the CDR3 is TGCGCCAGCAGCGAGATGGGGGTCCGCACAGATACGCAGTATTTT. It is translated as CASSEMGVRTDTQYF. The full variable domain, its missing parts supplied by reference TRBV5-1 and TRBJ2-3, is KAGVTQTPRYLIKTRGQQVTLSCSPISGHRSVSWYQQTPGQGLQFLFEYFSETQRNKGNFPGRFSGRQFSNSRSEMNVSTLELGDSALYLCASSEMGVRTDTQYFGPGTRLTVL.

This clonotype has a handful of counts. This chain joins TRBV20-1 and TRBJ2-5; 11 bases are a match to TRBD2. Germline V CDR1 and CDR2: DFQATT, SNEGSKA (reference sequence). The CDR3 totals 12 residues. V was pared by 1 base and J by 9 bases, with 1 base of the junction left unmatched. CDR3 sequence (DNA): TGCAGTGCTAGAGTTAGCGGGGGGGCCCAGTACTTC. Translating gives CSARVSGGAQYF.

This clonotype was counted only a few times. The chain has TRBV2 and TRBJ2-5, with D perhaps being TRBD1 or TRBD2 (5 bases each). The germline V gene encodes CDR1 SNHLY and CDR2 FYNNEI. This CDR3 comprises 16 residues. Deletions cut 4 bases from V and 5 bases from J, with 20 bases between. The CDR3 region is CASSATGTPPTETQYF. The DNA of the CDR3 is TGTGCCAGCAGTGCAACCGGGACCCCGCCCACGGAGACCCAGTACTTC.

The chain has TRBV5-1 and TRBJ2-7, with 9 bases fitting TRBD1. Germline assignment: CDR1 SGHRS and CDR2 YFSETQ. V dropped 5 bases and J dropped 4; count of bases not matched to a gene: 7. This CDR3 is 14 amino acids long. CDR3 sequence: CASSWTGVWYEQYF. In nucleotides, the CDR3 is TGCGCCAGCAGTTGGACAGGGGTTTGGTACGAGCAGTACTTC.

CDR3 DNA: TGTGCCAGCAGTTACTCCTTTTCGGCCACCGGGGAGCTGTTTTTT. Translation: CASSYSFSATGELFF. The V gene is TRBV6-5, the J gene TRBJ2-2, with D uncertain. CDR1 and CDR2 from the germline V gene are MNHEY and SVGAGI. V was shortened by 0 bases and J by 4 bases, with 9 bases between the two germline ends. This CDR3 is built from 15 residues.

The chain couples TRBV11-2 to TRBJ2-4; possible D gene TRBD1, 5 bases. Germline V gives CDR1 SGHAT, CDR2 FQNNGV. Trimming took off 1 base at V and 2 bases at J, with 6 bases between the two ends. This CDR3 is 14 amino acids long. The CDR3 here is CASSLAGTKNIQYF. The DNA of the CDR3 is TGTGCCAGCAGCTTAGCAGGGACCAAAAACATTCAGTACTTC.

The genes are TRBV13 and TRBJ2-1; D is undetermined. Germline V gene data show CDR1 as PRHDT and CDR2 as FYEKMQ (reference sequence). This CDR3 is built from 12 residues. V gave up 4 bases and J gave up 12 bases, with 13 bases separating them. CDR3 in DNA: TGTGCCAGCAGCTCACCCCAAGGTGTGCAGTTCTTC. Its protein is CASSSPQGVQFF.

V and J are TRBV11-2 and TRBJ2-5, with 8 positions matching TRBD2. The CDR3 has 13 residues. Germline V gene lookup returns CDR1 SGHAT and CDR2 FQNNGV. With V trimmed by 2 bases and J by 5 bases, 1 base remained unmatched. The CDR3 loop is CASSLIAGETQYF. In DNA, the CDR3 is TGTGCCAGCAGCTTAATAGCGGGGGAGACCCAGTACTTC.

The V gene is TRBV4-1, the J gene TRBJ1-1; a weak D match, TRBD1 (5 bases). Germline V gene lookup returns CDR1 MGHRA and CDR2 YSYEKL. The CDR3 runs to 14 residues. The V end was cut by 3 bases, the J end by 4 bases, with 12 bases between. This CDR3 reads CASSQVRVSTEAFF. The DNA of the CDR3 is TGCGCCAGCAGCCAGGTCAGGGTGAGCACTGAAGCTTTCTTT.

This clonotype occurred many times. The chain links TRBV4-2 to TRBJ2-7; D perhaps matches TRBD2 (5 bases). The CDR3 extends over 14 amino acids. The germline V and J ends were trimmed by 1 base and 3 bases, with 10 bases remaining between them. Germline CDR1 LGHNA, CDR2 YNFKEQ. CDR3 protein: CASSQASGSYEQYF. The CDR3 nucleotides read TGTGCCAGCAGCCAAGCTTCTGGGAGCTACGAGCAGTACTTC.

This clonotype was counted only a few times. The chain combines TRBV5-1 with TRBJ2-3; 13 bases are a match to TRBD2. Germline V CDR1 and CDR2: SGHRS, YFSETQ. CDR3 size: 16 residues. The junction had 4 bases not matched to a gene; V was cut back by 1 base and J by 5 bases. Here the CDR3 DNA reads TGCGCCAGCAGCTTGAACCGACTAGCGGGGGGAGATACGCAGTATTTT. Amino acids: CASSLNRLAGGDTQYF.

This clonotype was detected only a few times. The chain employs TRBV6-5 and TRBJ1-1, with unresolved D. Per the germline V gene, CDR1 is MNHEY and CDR2 is SVGAGI. CDR3 length: 13 amino acids. V was cut by 4 bases and J by 8 bases, with 14 bases left in between. CDR3 sequence (DNA): TGTGCCAGCAGTTTCCCTTCGACCCGAGAAGCTTTCTTT. Translating it yields CASSFPSTREAFF.

With regard to this clonotype: The junction and the germline gene differ at one end; a read error may be behind it. The CDR3 protein is CSAREGSDSGNTIYF. CDR3 DNA sequence: TGCAGTGCTCGAGAGGGGTCAGACTCTGGAAACACCATATATTTT. The chain carries TRBV20-1 and TRBJ1-3, with D perhaps TRBD1 (5 bases). Germline V gives CDR1 DFQATT, CDR2 SNEGSKA (reference sequence). The length of the CDR3 is 15 residues.

The chain links TRBV12-3 or TRBV12-4 to TRBJ1-4; D uncertain. Trimming took off 2 bases at V and 7 bases at J, with 11 bases between the two ends. The CDR3 has 14 residues. The chain's CDR3 is CASSLRTSGEKLFF. The CDR3 coding sequence is TGTGCCAGCAGTTTACGGACGTCGGGTGAAAAACTGTTTTTT.

This clonotype has at least ten counts. This chain uses TRBV6-5 with TRBJ2-7, with D possibly TRBD1 on 5 matching bases. Looked up from germline, CDR1 is MNHEY and CDR2 is SVGAGI. The CDR3 runs to 14 residues. With 0 bases removed from V and 0 bases from J, the gap between germline ends came to 6 bases. Here the CDR3 reads CASSYSTASYEQYF. The CDR3 coding sequence is TGTGCCAGCAGTTACTCGACAGCCTCCTACGAGCAGTACTTC.

This rearrangement joins TRBV5-1 to TRBJ2-5; D not certain. The germline gives CDR1 SGHRS, CDR2 YFSETQ. Trimming removed 0 bases at V and 5 bases at J, with 14 bases between. This CDR3 region has 15 residues. In DNA, the CDR3 is TGCGCCAGCAGCTTGGGGCAGCCCTCAGAGGAGACCCAGTACTTC. Translating it yields CASSLGQPSEETQYF.

This clonotype came up a few times. This chain links TRBV7-8 with TRBJ2-7; TRBD1 might be the D (6 bases). The V gene lost 5 bases and the J gene lost 3 bases, with 14 bases spanning the gap. The CDR3 consists of 14 residues. The germline V gene has CDR1 SGHVS and CDR2 FQNEAQ. The CDR3 DNA follows: TGTGCCAGCAGCGCCCGGGACACGAGCTACGAGCAGTACTTC. Amino acids: CASSARDTSYEQYF.